The 28 T cell receptor beta chains given below trace back to one sample, sequenced in a study of T cell responses to AZD1222 COVID-19 vaccine. Profiling relied on immunoSEQ multiplex PCR, and the TCRdb table lists in-frame clones only, not all of them. This table has fewer than 90,000 clones, around nine tenths appearing once. The sequenced sample was peripheral blood, obtained 28 days after the second AZD1222 dose. The receptors come from an adult who received the AZD1222 COVID-19 vaccine.

The V and J genes are TRBV5-1 and TRBJ1-2; D is undetermined. V was pared by 0 bases and J by 8 bases, with 8 bases between. Germline loops: CDR1 SGHRS, CDR2 YFSETQ. CDR3 length equals 12 residues. The CDR3: CASSLDTGGYTF. The CDR3 bases are TGCGCCAGCAGCTTGGACACTGGGGGCTACACCTTC.

The V and J genes are TRBV18 and TRBJ2-5; TRBD1 aligns across 10 bases. Unmatched junction bases numbered 3, after V lost 1 base and J lost 1 base. From germline, CDR1 is KGHSH and CDR2 LQKENI. The length of the CDR3 is 16 residues. The CDR3 DNA sequence: TGTGCCAGCTCACCACGGACAGGGGGGGGCCAAGAGACCCAGTACTTC. It translates to CASSPRTGGGQETQYF.

This clone was detected only once. V gene TRBV4-2 combines with J gene TRBJ1-6; possible D gene TRBD1, 6 bases. Trimming took 0 bases from V and 7 from J, leaving 16 bases between them. This CDR3 comprises 17 residues. Germline V gene data show CDR1 as LGHNA and CDR2 as YNFKEQ. The CDR3 protein is CASSQDGVRGRNSPLHF. CDR3 coding DNA: TGTGCCAGCAGCCAAGATGGCGTCAGGGGTAGGAATTCACCCCTCCACTTT.

The chain links TRBV7-3 to TRBJ2-5; perhaps TRBD1 as D (6 bases). The CDR3 spans 15 residues. Germline CDR1 SGHTA, CDR2 FQGTGA. V lost 4 bases, J lost 2 bases, and 14 bases lay in between. The CDR3 spells CASSSPGTSQETQYF. The CDR3 DNA is TGTGCCAGCAGCTCCCCGGGGACATCTCAAGAGACCCAGTACTTC. The variable domain in full, completed from reference TRBV7-3 and TRBJ2-5, reads GAGVSQTPSNKVTEKGKYVELRCDPISGHTALYWYRQSLGQGPEFLIYFQGTGAADDSGLPNDRFFAVRPEGSVSTLKIQRTERGDSAVYLCASSSPGTSQETQYFGPGTRLLVL.

The J gene is TRBJ2-6, the V gene TRBV30, with TRBD1 as a possible D gene (7 bases). The CDR3 extends over 15 amino acids. V was pared by 2 bases and J by 1 base, with 9 bases between. Germline CDR1 and CDR2: GTSNPN and SVGIG (reference sequence). The CDR3 DNA reads as TGTGCCTGGAGTCCAGGGGGGTCTGGGGCCAACGTCCTGACTTTC. Its protein is CAWSPGGSGANVLTF.

The chain uses TRBV19 and TRBJ2-2; no definite D call. CDR3 length: 15 amino acids. CDR1 LNHDA and CDR2 SQIVND come from the germline V gene (reference sequence). Trimming cost V 2 bases and J 5 bases, with 12 bases left between them. This chain's CDR3 is CASSITQLNTGELFF. In nucleotides, the CDR3 is TGTGCCAGTAGTATAACACAGTTGAATACCGGGGAGCTGTTTTTT.

This chain uses TRBV5-8 with TRBJ2-1; D is tentatively TRBD1 or TRBD2 (5 bases each). Germline-derived CDR1 and CDR2 are SGHTS and YDEGEE. The CDR3 length is 15 residues. Trimming removed 1 base from V and 7 bases from J, with 15 bases in between. The CDR3, as DNA: TGTGCCAGCAGCTTGCGGGGCCAGGCTTGGAATGAGCAGTTCTTC. It specifies CASSLRGQAWNEQFF.

CDR3 sequence: CASSASGAYNEQFF. In DNA, the CDR3 is TGTGCCAGCAGTGCTAGCGGAGCCTACAATGAGCAGTTCTTC. V gene TRBV2 combines with J gene TRBJ2-1, with 7 nucleotides matching TRBD2. The germline CDR1 and CDR2 sequences are SNHLY and FYNNEI. The CDR3 is 14 residues long. V lost 4 bases to trimming and J lost 2 bases; unmatched junction nucleotides: 2.

V is TRBV7-2 and J is TRBJ2-6, with TRBD2 matching over 8 bases. This CDR3 spans 18 amino acids. J gave up 0 bases and V 5 bases, and 9 bases lay outside the gene matches. CDR1 and CDR2 (germline): SGHTA, FQGNSA. This CDR3 is CASSPLGLAGSGANVLTF. The DNA of the CDR3 is TGTGCCAGCAGCCCCCTTGGACTAGCTGGCTCTGGGGCCAACGTCCTGACTTTC. Based on the CDR3 plus reference TRBV7-2 and TRBJ2-6, the full variable domain is GAGVSQSPSNKVTEKGKDVELRCDPISGHTALYWYRQSLGQGLEFLIYFQGNSAPDKSGLPSDRFSAERTGGSVSTLTIQRTQQEDSAVYLCASSPLGLAGSGANVLTFGAGSRLTVL.

The rearrangement joins TRBV7-2 to TRBJ2-5, with TRBD2 matching over 9 bases. After removal of 5 bases from V and 5 bases from J, the junction contained 12 bases not matched to a gene. The CDR3 consists of 16 residues. In germline, CDR1 is SGHTA, CDR2 FQGNSA. In nucleotides, the CDR3 is TGTGCCAGCAGCCAAGGCCGTAGCGGGAGAGGGGAGACCCAGTACTTC. Translated: CASSQGRSGRGETQYF.

About this clone: Other DNA sequences in the sample encode the same CDR3. The chain carries TRBV29-1 and TRBJ1-1; the D is unclear. The CDR3 covers 13 residues. Germline CDR1 SQVTM, CDR2 ANQGSEA. Trimming left V 4 bases short and J 0 bases short, with 9 bases between. The CDR3 DNA sequence: TGCAGCGTTGTTGGAGGTCTGAACACTGAAGCTTTCTTT. This encodes CSVVGGLNTEAFF.

As for this clone: The sample carries other DNA sequences with the same CDR3. This chain joins TRBV3-1 (or the pseudogene TRBV3-2) and TRBJ1-2, with D possibly being TRBD1 (5 bases). Trimming took off 1 base at V and 4 bases at J, with 7 bases between the two ends. The CDR3 spans 13 residues. Germline loops: CDR1 LGHDT, CDR2 YNNKEL (reference sequence). CDR3 protein: CASSQGQRYGYTF. The CDR3 bases are TGTGCCAGCAGCCAAGGACAGCGCTATGGCTACACCTTC.

This sequence joins TRBV3-1 (or the pseudogene TRBV3-2) and TRBJ1-4; 10 nucleotides line up with TRBD1. The CDR3 contains 15 residues. Looked up from germline, CDR1 is LGHDT and CDR2 is YNNKEL (reference sequence). J was trimmed by 8 bases and V by 2 bases; bases with no gene match: 5. The CDR3 DNA follows: TGTGCCAGCAGCCAACGACAGGGGGCTCGAGAAAAACTGTTTTTT. Amino acids: CASSQRQGAREKLFF.

The chain is built from TRBV5-6 and TRBJ1-4, with unresolved D. This CDR3 is 15 amino acids long. The germline CDR1 and CDR2 sequences are SGHDT and YYEEEE. The V end was cut by 2 bases, the J end by 4 bases, with 12 bases between. The CDR3 nucleotides read TGTGCCAGCAGCTTCGGCGACTACCGTAATGAAAAACTGTTTTTT. It translates to CASSFGDYRNEKLFF.

This clone occurred once. The chain combines TRBV5-4 with TRBJ2-1; 13 bases fit TRBD2. The CDR3 covers 16 residues. V was clipped by 0 bases and J by 3 bases; unmatched bases: 0. Germline assignment: CDR1 SGHNT and CDR2 YYREEE (reference sequence). CDR3 sequence: CASSLGTSGSYNEQFF. As DNA, the CDR3 is TGTGCCAGCAGCTTGGGGACTAGCGGGAGCTACAATGAGCAGTTCTTC.

CDR3 DNA sequence: TGTGCCACCAGTGACCCCGGAGGGAGCGCCTACAATGAGCAGTTCTTC. Amino acids: CATSDPGGSAYNEQFF. J is TRBJ2-1 and V is TRBV24-1, with D possibly matching TRBD2 (6 bases). Germline V gene sequence: CDR1 KGHDR, CDR2 SFDVKD. Trimming took off 4 bases at V and 2 bases at J, with 14 bases between the two ends. The CDR3 is 16 amino acids.

This clone was detected only a few times. This rearrangement joins TRBV7-9 to TRBJ1-4; D is ambiguous. Germline V gene sequence: CDR1 SEHNR, CDR2 FQNEAQ (reference sequence). The CDR3 covers 13 residues. Trimming left V 5 bases short and J 10 bases short, with 14 bases between. The CDR3 is CASSPPSAGKLFF. As DNA, the CDR3 is TGTGCCAGCAGCCCTCCGTCGGCAGGAAAACTGTTTTTT.

The chain recombines TRBV6-5 with TRBJ1-5; D is unresolved. V shed 0 bases and J shed 0 bases, with 6 bases lying between them. The CDR3 is 15 amino acids. Germline assignment: CDR1 MNHEY and CDR2 SVGAGI. Here the CDR3 reads CASSYSRSSNQPQHF. Here the CDR3 DNA reads TGTGCCAGCAGTTACTCGAGAAGTAGCAATCAGCCCCAGCATTTT.

This rearrangement joins TRBV5-8 to TRBJ2-7; tentatively, D is TRBD2 (5 bases). This CDR3 has 13 residues. V gave up 4 bases and J gave up 3 bases, with 11 bases separating them. Germline CDR1 SGHTS, CDR2 YDEGEE. Here the CDR3 DNA reads TGTGCCAGCAGCCTTTCCGGGATCTACGAGCAGTACTTC. Its protein is CASSLSGIYEQYF.

The chain is built from TRBV27 and TRBJ2-1; D is uncertain. Trimming pared 3 bases from V and 2 bases from J, leaving 11 bases between. Germline V gene lookup returns CDR1 MNHEY and CDR2 SMNVEV (reference sequence). The CDR3 covers 15 residues. In DNA, the CDR3 is TGTGCCAGCAGTTTCGGTGACACGGCCTACAATGAGCAGTTCTTC. This gives the protein CASSFGDTAYNEQFF.

The chain employs TRBV3-1 (or the pseudogene TRBV3-2) and TRBJ1-4; the D gene is possibly TRBD1 (6 bases). Germline loops: CDR1 LGHDT, CDR2 YNNKEL (reference sequence). The V gene lost 2 bases and the J gene lost 7 bases, with 14 bases spanning the gap. There are 15 residues in the CDR3. The CDR3 sequence: CASSQWRQGSEKLFF. The CDR3 DNA reads TGTGCCAGCAGCCAATGGCGGCAGGGGTCTGAAAAACTGTTTTTT.

The CDR3 bases are TGTGCCAGCAGTCGCACTACATCCCCAGGTGAAAAACTGTTTTTT. This translates into CASSRTTSPGEKLFF. The rearrangement links TRBV6-5 to TRBJ1-4; D uncertain. The V and J ends lost 5 bases and 7 bases respectively, with 17 bases between them. This CDR3 has 15 residues. Per germline, CDR1 MNHEY and CDR2 SVGAGI.

This rearrangement joins TRBV2 to TRBJ1-1; D unclear. The V gene lost 3 bases and the J gene lost 7 bases, with 9 bases spanning the gap. This CDR3 is 12 amino acids long. Germline CDR1 and CDR2: SNHLY and FYNNEI. In DNA, the CDR3 is TGTGCCAGCAGTGAGTTTGCAGTTGAAGCTTTCTTT. This translates into CASSEFAVEAFF.

The chain employs TRBV6-5 and TRBJ2-7, with D maybe TRBD2 (6 bases). Germline CDR1 reads MNHEY; CDR2 reads SVGAGI. V was shortened by 6 bases and J by 1 base, with 16 bases between the two germline ends. This CDR3 has 15 residues. CDR3 bases: TGTGCCAGCAGCCCGGGGGAGGACATATCCTACGAGCAGTACTTC. Protein: CASSPGEDISYEQYF.

The rearrangement links TRBV10-1 to TRBJ2-2; D is perhaps TRBD2 (5 bases). The CDR3 length is 13 residues. Germline V gene sequence: CDR1 WNHNN, CDR2 SYGVQD (reference sequence). Trimming stripped 4 bases from V and 2 bases from J, with 5 bases between. The DNA of the CDR3 is TGCGCCAGCAGTGGACTAAACACCGGGGAGCTGTTTTTT. Translated, it gives CASSGLNTGELFF.

This clone was seen a single time. This chain uses TRBV19 with TRBJ1-1; 9 nucleotides align to TRBD1. V shed 3 bases, J shed 12 bases, and the junction held 5 bases outside the gene matches. The V gene's germline CDR1 is LNHDA and CDR2 SQIVND (reference sequence). The CDR3 is made up of 12 amino acids. The CDR3 DNA reads TGTGCCAGTAGTATCTCGGGGACAGGGACTTTCTTT. Residues: CASSISGTGTFF.

This chain connects TRBV5-1 to TRBJ2-7, with D possibly called TRBD1 or TRBD2 (5 bases each). The CDR3 loop spans 13 amino acids. Looked up from germline, CDR1 is SGHRS and CDR2 is YFSETQ. With 7 bases removed from V and 2 bases from J, the gap between germline ends came to 13 bases. The CDR3 protein is CASARDGAYEQYF. CDR3 nucleotide sequence: TGCGCCAGCGCCCGGGACGGGGCCTACGAGCAGTACTTC.

For the CDR3, the DNA is TGTGCCAGCAGCTTGAGTCGGGGGACGATTAACTATGGCTACACCTTC. Translated: CASSLSRGTINYGYTF. V gene TRBV5-6 combines with J gene TRBJ1-2, with TRBD1 as a possible D gene (5 bases). The CDR3 totals 16 residues. Germline loops: CDR1 SGHDT, CDR2 YYEEEE. V lost 1 base and J lost 1, with 14 bases in between.